A selection of T cell receptor beta chains follows, all from one sample in a study of early T cells in non-severe SARS-CoV-2 infection. TCRdb analysed the 5' RACE reads with MiXCR anew, one entry per CDR3 protein. There are about 88,000 distinct CDR3 sequences in the sample; more than 12% occur only once, and roughly 6% lies in the top ten. Sequenced sample: whole blood. The receptors were sampled from an adult who was a healthcare worker with PCR-confirmed SARS-CoV-2 infection or an uninfected control (not recorded which). The CDR3 runs from the conserved cysteine through the conserved F or W. D genes are given only for firm matches. A row's size may be missing; if present it is once, few, many or a size class.

cdr3_aa cdr3_nt j_call cdr3_length d_call clone_size v_call
CASRSPAGGPNTGELFF TGTGCCAGCAGATCTCCAGCGGGAGGGCCGAACACCGGGGAGCTGTTTTTT TRBJ2-2 17 TRBD2 many TRBV2
CSARDRRVPDTQYF TGCAGTGCTAGAGATCGGCGGGTCCCAGATACGCAGTATTTT TRBJ2-3 14 NA many TRBV20-1
CASSLVGLLARTDTQYF TGTGCCAGCAGCTTAGTGGGGTTACTAGCGCGAACAGATACGCAGTATTTT TRBJ2-3 17 TRBD2 NA TRBV7-2
CSVEDAQREGSYNEQFF TGCAGCGTTGAAGATGCCCAGCGGGAGGGTTCCTACAATGAGCAGTTCTTC TRBJ2-1 17 TRBD2 NA TRBV29-1
CASSLRGNEQYF TGTGCCAGCAGCTTAAGAGGGAACGAGCAGTACTTC TRBJ2-7 12 NA NA TRBV7-8
CASSFGRVNTEAFF TGCGCCAGCAGCTTTGGCAGGGTGAACACTGAAGCTTTCTTT TRBJ1-1 14 NA few TRBV5-1
CASSLGLATETQYF TGCGCCAGCAGCTTGGGACTAGCGACGGAGACCCAGTACTTC TRBJ2-5 14 TRBD2 many TRBV5-1
CASSSGQGSEAFF TGTGCCAGCAGCTCTGGACAGGGCTCTGAAGCTTTCTTT TRBJ1-1 13 TRBD1 many TRBV7-6
CSASPSTNTGELFF TGCAGTGCTAGCCCCTCCACGAACACCGGGGAGCTGTTTTTT TRBJ2-2 14 NA few TRBV20-1
CASSLNGIEQYF TGTGCCAGCAGCTTGAATGGAATCGAGCAGTACTTC TRBJ2-7 12 NA many TRBV5-6
CSARKTGTGETQYF TGCAGTGCTAGAAAGACCGGGACTGGGGAGACCCAGTACTTC TRBJ2-5 14 NA many TRBV20-1
CASSQVDRGRDEQYF TGCGCCAGCAGCCAAGTAGACAGGGGTAGGGACGAGCAGTACTTC TRBJ2-7 15 TRBD1 many TRBV4-1
CASSEVIQAGPQYF TGTGCCAGCAGCGAAGTAATACAGGCAGGTCCGCAGTATTTT TRBJ2-3 14 NA NA TRBV7-2
CASSLVSGYEQYF TGTGCCAGCAGTTTGGTTAGCGGATACGAGCAGTACTTC TRBJ2-7 13 NA NA TRBV27
CASSRQGAGVFEKLFF TGTGCCAGCAGTAGACAGGGGGCCGGTGTTTTTGAAAAACTGTTTTTT TRBJ1-4 16 TRBD1 many TRBV6-5
CASSGNSGTEQFF TGTGCCAGCAGCGGTAATTCGGGGACTGAGCAGTTCTTC TRBJ2-1 13 NA few TRBV9
CASSNYYEQYF TGTGCCAGCAGCAACTACTACGAGCAGTACTTC TRBJ2-7 11 NA NA TRBV7-9